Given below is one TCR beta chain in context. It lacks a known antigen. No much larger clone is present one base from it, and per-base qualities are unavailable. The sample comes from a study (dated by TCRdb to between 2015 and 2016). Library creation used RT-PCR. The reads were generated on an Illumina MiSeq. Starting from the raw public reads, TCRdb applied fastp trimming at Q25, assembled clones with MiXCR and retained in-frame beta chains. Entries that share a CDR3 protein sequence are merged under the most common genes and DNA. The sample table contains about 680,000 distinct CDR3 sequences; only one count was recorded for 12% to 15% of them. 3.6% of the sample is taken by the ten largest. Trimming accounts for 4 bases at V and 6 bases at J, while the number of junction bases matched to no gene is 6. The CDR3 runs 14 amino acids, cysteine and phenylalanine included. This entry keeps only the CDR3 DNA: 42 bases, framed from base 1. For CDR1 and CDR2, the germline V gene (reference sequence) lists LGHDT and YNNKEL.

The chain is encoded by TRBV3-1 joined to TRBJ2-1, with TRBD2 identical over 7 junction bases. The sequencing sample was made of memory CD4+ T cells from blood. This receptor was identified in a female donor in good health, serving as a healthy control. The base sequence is TGTGCCAGCAGCCGACTAGCTCCGTCCAATGAGCAGTTCTTC. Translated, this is CASSRLAPSNEQFF.